This T cell receptor (beta chain) derives from a study of shared clonotypes between healthy human individuals. The method was immunoSEQ multiplex PCR; TCRdb's version includes in-frame clones alone and lacks a portion of them. This table holds roughly 640,000 clones, over 65% found once. In germline, CDR1 is SGHKS, CDR2 YYEKEE (reference sequence). The V gene lost 2 bases and the J gene lost 5 bases, with 7 bases spanning the gap. This CDR3 has 12 amino acids. Nashville, Tennessee was home to all donors, each a Caucasian adult. The V call is TRBV5-5, the J call TRBJ1-2, with D hard to call. This sequence was found in a young woman in good health. Sequencing used memory CD4+ T cells sorted from blood. Specified subset: CD45RA-negative fraction. CDR3 sequence: CASSFSDYGYTF. In nucleotides, the CDR3 is TGTGCCAGCAGCTTTAGTGATTATGGCTACACCTTC.